This T cell receptor (beta chain) was retrieved from a study of shared clonotypes between healthy human individuals. Assay used: immunoSEQ multiplex PCR; TCRdb lists only in-frame clones, some missing. The table includes hundreds of thousands of clones, around 78% detected once. Germline V gives CDR1 WNHNN, CDR2 SYGVQD (reference sequence). The CDR3 length is 14 residues. V dropped 4 bases and J dropped 10; count of bases not matched to a gene: 7. This clone was observed a few times. Sequences were obtained from memory CD4+ T cells sorted from blood. Stated subset: CD45RA-negative fraction. The sequence came from a woman in her thirties in good health. This chain links TRBV10-1 with TRBJ1-1; 12 nucleotides match TRBD1. The CDR3 loop is CASSGTRDRGRAFF. For the CDR3, the DNA is TGCGCCAGCAGTGGAACCCGGGACAGGGGGCGAGCTTTCTTT.